This TCR beta chain was profiled in a study of post-analysis software for immune sequencing data. Study-wide findings and caveats: TRBV5-6, TRBV5-1 and TRBV20-1 were among roughly five TRBV segments more frequent in patients than controls.

The TCR beta cDNA libraries carried unique molecular identifiers. TCRdb ran MiXCR on the PCR reads and lists one entry per CDR3 protein. Of 450,000 or so distinct CDR3 sequences detected, roughly 45% appear once; the ten largest clones hold roughly 12%. The sample holds a few counts of this clonotype. Its antigen remains unidentified. V dropped 2 bases and J dropped 3 bases, with 17 bases sitting between them. Looked up from germline, CDR1 is MNHEY and CDR2 is SVGAGI. The CDR3 has 16 residues. The material sequenced was blood. The source of this sequence is a girl aged 5-17 years with multiple sclerosis. The V call is TRBV6-5, the J call TRBJ2-7; D is uncertain. This chain's CDR3 is CASSYRRRSAHYEQYF. The CDR3 coding sequence is TGTGCCAGCAGTTACCGACGTCGCAGTGCGCACTACGAGCAGTACTTC.